The next 21 T cell receptor beta chains were all read from a single sample in a study of a mutant IDH1 vaccine in newly diagnosed glioma. As to time point: week 47, end of study. With topical imiquimod, each dose of the vaccine consisted of 300 ug of mutant IDH1 20-mer peptide. Sequencing used immunoSEQ multiplex PCR; TCRdb keeps in-frame clones, though not all of them. The sample holds about 56,000 clones; 80% to 85% are singletons and the top ten take 3.2%. These TCRs' antigens remain unknown. The sample here was PBMCs, taken from a glioma patient whose treatment included an IDH1 peptide vaccine. The receptor source for this set is a woman in her forties or fifties with glioma.

V is TRBV7-9 and J is TRBJ2-7; no definite D call. V was cut by 5 bases and J by 1 base, with 6 bases left in between. CDR1 and CDR2 from the germline V gene are SEHNR and FQNEAQ (reference sequence). This CDR3 region has 12 residues. For the CDR3, the DNA is TGTGCCAGCAGCCCCCCATCCTACGAGCAGTACTTC. Encoded protein: CASSPPSYEQYF.

V usage is TRBV6-1 and J usage is TRBJ1-5, with 7 bases lining up with TRBD1. Germline loops: CDR1 MNHNS, CDR2 SASEGT. The J segment lost 2 bases and the V segment lost 2 bases, leaving 9 bases of the junction unmatched. The CDR3 spans 17 residues. This chain's CDR3 is CASSEWVGTAGNQPQHF. Written as DNA, the CDR3 is TGTGCCAGCAGTGAATGGGTGGGGACAGCAGGCAATCAGCCCCAGCATTTT.

As DNA, the CDR3 is TGTGCCAGCAGTTTTCTGCAGACAGCCGCCTACGAGCAGTACTTC. It encodes CASSFLQTAAYEQYF. The rearrangement links TRBV27 to TRBJ2-7; weak D call: TRBD1 (5 bases). Germline V gene sequence: CDR1 MNHEY, CDR2 SMNVEV (reference sequence). V lost 3 bases and J 2 bases, leaving 14 bases between the germline ends. There are 15 residues in the CDR3.

This clone was counted a few times. The rearrangement joins TRBV5-1 to TRBJ2-5; 7 bases line up with TRBD1. J gave up 5 bases and V 0 bases, and 10 bases lay outside the gene matches. Germline-derived CDR1 and CDR2 are SGHRS and YFSETQ. The CDR3 totals 16 residues. CDR3 nucleotides: TGCGCCAGCAGCTTGGGAGGGGGCGAATATCGTGAGACCCAGTACTTC. It specifies CASSLGGGEYRETQYF.

The chain couples TRBV4-1 to TRBJ2-5; TRBD1 matches at 7 bases. CDR1 is MGHRA, CDR2 YSYEKL, per germline. The CDR3 length is 16 residues. J gave up 0 bases and V 1 base, and 5 bases lay outside the gene matches. CDR3 region: CASSQARGLYQETQYF. The CDR3 coding sequence is TGCGCCAGCAGCCAAGCCAGGGGGTTGTACCAAGAGACCCAGTACTTC.

V is TRBV29-1 and J is TRBJ2-1; no definite D call. V was pared by 4 bases and J by 8 bases, with 12 bases between. Per germline, CDR1 SQVTM and CDR2 ANQGSEA. The CDR3 extends over 12 amino acids. DNA for the CDR3: TGCAGCGTTGTAGGGTCCTGGGATGAGCAGTTCTTC. Encoded protein: CSVVGSWDEQFF.

The CDR3 spells CASRPLAGSAETQYF. The CDR3 nucleotides are TGTGCCAGCAGACCTCTAGCGGGGAGCGCGGAGACCCAGTACTTC. V is TRBV7-9 and J is TRBJ2-5, with 9 bases that match TRBD2. This CDR3 has 15 residues. CDR1 and CDR2 from the germline V gene are SEHNR and FQNEAQ (reference sequence). With V trimmed by 6 bases and J by 5 bases, 10 bases remained unmatched.

The V call is TRBV18, the J call TRBJ1-1, with 8 positions matching TRBD1. Germline CDR1 is KGHSH and CDR2 is LQKENI. V was pared by 3 bases and J by 4 bases, with 7 bases of the junction left unmatched. The length of the CDR3 is 15 residues. CDR3: CASSPGQGSSTEAFF. The CDR3 bases are TGTGCCAGCTCACCCGGACAGGGATCATCCACTGAAGCTTTCTTT.

This sequence joins TRBV18 and TRBJ2-1; D remains ambiguous. The CDR3 length is 12 residues. The ends were cut back, 1 base at V and 7 bases at J, with 5 bases in the middle. Germline lookup yields CDR1 KGHSH and CDR2 LQKENI. CDR3 in amino acids: CASSPLDNEQFF. The CDR3 nucleotides are TGTGCCAGCTCACCACTGGATAATGAGCAGTTCTTC.

The V gene is TRBV6-1, the J gene TRBJ1-6; D gene ambiguous. V was pared by 2 bases and J by 14 bases, with 7 bases between. The germline CDR1 and CDR2 sequences are MNHNS and SASEGT. The CDR3 has 11 amino acids. The CDR3 here is CASSEKSSLHF. CDR3 nucleotides: TGTGCCAGCAGTGAAAAGAGTTCCCTCCACTTT.

The chain uses TRBV29-1 and TRBJ2-7; 13 positions agree with TRBD2. Trimming took 7 bases from V and 6 from J; bases not matched to a gene: 3. Germline assignment: CDR1 SQVTM and CDR2 ANQGSEA. CDR3 length: 12 residues. As DNA, the CDR3 is TGCAGCGCCCGACTAGCGGGGGGCGAGCAGTACTTC. Translation gives CSARLAGGEQYF.

This chain joins TRBV4-1 and TRBJ2-3; no clear D gene. Germline CDR1 is MGHRA and CDR2 is YSYEKL. CDR3 length: 13 amino acids. Trimming stripped 6 bases from V and 3 bases from J, with 10 bases between. CDR3 DNA sequence: TGCGCCAGCAGAACAGATGGGACAGATACGCAGTATTTT. Protein product: CASRTDGTDTQYF.

The chain joins TRBV13 to TRBJ1-1; the D gene is possibly TRBD1 (5 bases). Trimming pared 6 bases from V and 1 base from J, leaving 9 bases between. This CDR3 has 13 amino acids. Germline assignment: CDR1 PRHDT and CDR2 FYEKMQ (reference sequence). The CDR3 spells CASSYDRNTEAFF. CDR3 nucleotides: TGTGCCAGCAGTTATGACAGGAACACTGAAGCTTTCTTT.

The chain is built from TRBV6-1 and TRBJ1-1; the D gene is possibly TRBD1 (6 bases). CDR3 size: 15 residues. The V end lost 5 bases, the J end lost 3 bases, and 16 bases lay between the germline ends. The germline V gene encodes CDR1 MNHNS and CDR2 SASEGT. CDR3 nucleotide sequence: TGTGCCAGCAGTCGTTTAACAGGGTCGGACACTGAAGCTTTCTTT. It is translated as CASSRLTGSDTEAFF.

J is TRBJ2-5 and V is TRBV10-3, with D perhaps matching TRBD1 (5 bases). Germline lookup yields CDR1 ENHRY and CDR2 SYGVKD. Trimming took 11 bases from V and 3 from J, leaving 13 bases between them. The CDR3 sequence is 12 residues long. The CDR3 reads CAVGHREETQYF. CDR3 DNA: TGTGCCGTCGGACACCGGGAAGAGACCCAGTACTTC.

The V call is TRBV7-9, the J call TRBJ2-7; 9 bases fit TRBD1. V was pared by 1 base and J by 1 base, with 2 bases of the junction left unmatched. Germline V gives CDR1 SEHNR, CDR2 FQNEAQ (reference sequence). The CDR3 is made up of 15 amino acids. The CDR3 sequence: CASSLGQGGSYEQYF. The DNA for the CDR3 is TGTGCCAGCAGCTTAGGACAGGGGGGATCCTACGAGCAGTACTTC.

The V gene is TRBV29-1, the J gene TRBJ2-1; 13 nucleotides agree with TRBD2. Germline V lookup: CDR1 SQVTM, CDR2 ANQGSEA. CDR3 size: 18 residues. The junction had 16 bases not matched to a gene; V was cut back by 7 bases and J by 4 bases. The CDR3: CSARGLAGITGRYNEQFF. In nucleotides, the CDR3 is TGCAGCGCCAGGGGACTAGCGGGGATTACGGGTCGATACAATGAGCAGTTCTTC.

This rearrangement joins TRBV2 to TRBJ2-7; TRBD1 matches 8 bases. The CDR3 extends over 14 amino acids. Trimming removed 1 base from V and 6 bases from J; junction bases left unmatched: 5. CDR1 is SNHLY and CDR2 is FYNNEI in the germline V gene. The CDR3 nucleotides read TGTGCCAGCAGTGAAGGGGGGACAGGTCGCGAGCAGTACTTC. The encoded protein is CASSEGGTGREQYF.

V usage is TRBV6-5 and J usage is TRBJ2-2; possibly TRBD1 or TRBD2 for D (6 bases each). Trimming pared 0 bases from V and 5 bases from J, leaving 10 bases between. The CDR3 has 15 amino acids. Germline values: CDR1 MNHEY, CDR2 SVGAGI. CDR3 residues: CASSYSGGGTGELFF. The CDR3 nucleotides are TGTGCCAGCAGTTACTCTGGAGGGGGAACCGGGGAGCTGTTTTTT.

J is TRBJ1-4 and V is TRBV6-6; D possibly corresponds to TRBD1 (6 bases). Germline-derived CDR1 and CDR2 are MNHNY and SVGAGI (reference sequence). The CDR3 runs 16 residues. Trimming pared 3 bases from V and 7 bases from J, leaving 18 bases between. The CDR3 DNA follows: TGTGCCAGCAGTTATAAAAAGTCCAGGGGAAGTGAAAAACTGTTTTTT. It encodes CASSYKKSRGSEKLFF.

The J gene is TRBJ2-2, the V gene TRBV25-1; D unresolved. Deletions cut 4 bases from V and 6 bases from J, with 12 bases between. Germline assignment: CDR1 MGHDK and CDR2 SYGVNS. The CDR3 has 14 amino acids. The CDR3 sequence: CASSGSNAAGELFF. The DNA for the CDR3 is TGTGCCAGCAGTGGGTCCAACGCGGCCGGGGAGCTGTTTTTT.